This T cell receptor (beta chain) originates from a study of blood T cells in healthy people across ages. A sample-barcoded 5' primer and a J-beta primer mix were used in a second PCR of about 7 to 12 cycles. A template-switch adaptor that had 12 random nucleotides put a tag on each cDNA molecule. TCRdb analysed the 5' RACE reads with MiXCR anew, one entry per CDR3 protein. The table includes about 900,000 distinct CDR3 sequences, under 50% detected once. The CDR3 is made up of 15 amino acids. Trimming removed 5 bases at V and 5 bases at J, with 19 bases between. The V gene's germline CDR1 is MNHEY and CDR2 SMNVEV (reference sequence). Study findings and constraints: Across samples, TCR beta diversity tracked strongly with naive T cell percentage.

Regarding this clonotype: What it binds is not known.

The sequenced material came from blood. The source of this sequence is a man aged 25-45 years in good health. The chain recombines TRBV27 with TRBJ2-7, with TRBD2 as a possible D gene (6 bases). The CDR3 nucleotides read TGTGCCAGCAGTACCCGGACTACCCAGAACCACGAGCAGTACTTC. This codes for CASSTRTTQNHEQYF.